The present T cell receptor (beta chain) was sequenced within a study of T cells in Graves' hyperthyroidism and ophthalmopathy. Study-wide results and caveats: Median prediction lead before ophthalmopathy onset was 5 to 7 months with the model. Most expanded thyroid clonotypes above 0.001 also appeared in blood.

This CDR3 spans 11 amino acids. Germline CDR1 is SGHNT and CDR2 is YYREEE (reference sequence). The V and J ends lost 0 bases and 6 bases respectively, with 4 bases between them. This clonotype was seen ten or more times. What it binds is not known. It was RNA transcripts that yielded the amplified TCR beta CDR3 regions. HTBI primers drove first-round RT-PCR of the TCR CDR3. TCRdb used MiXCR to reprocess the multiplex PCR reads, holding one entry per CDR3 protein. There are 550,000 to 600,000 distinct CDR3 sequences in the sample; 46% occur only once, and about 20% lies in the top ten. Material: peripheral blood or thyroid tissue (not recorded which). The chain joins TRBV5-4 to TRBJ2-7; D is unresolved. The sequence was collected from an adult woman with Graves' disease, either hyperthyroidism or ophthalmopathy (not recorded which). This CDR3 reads CASSLGAEQYF. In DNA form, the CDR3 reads TGTGCCAGCAGCTTGGGCGCCGAGCAGTACTTC.